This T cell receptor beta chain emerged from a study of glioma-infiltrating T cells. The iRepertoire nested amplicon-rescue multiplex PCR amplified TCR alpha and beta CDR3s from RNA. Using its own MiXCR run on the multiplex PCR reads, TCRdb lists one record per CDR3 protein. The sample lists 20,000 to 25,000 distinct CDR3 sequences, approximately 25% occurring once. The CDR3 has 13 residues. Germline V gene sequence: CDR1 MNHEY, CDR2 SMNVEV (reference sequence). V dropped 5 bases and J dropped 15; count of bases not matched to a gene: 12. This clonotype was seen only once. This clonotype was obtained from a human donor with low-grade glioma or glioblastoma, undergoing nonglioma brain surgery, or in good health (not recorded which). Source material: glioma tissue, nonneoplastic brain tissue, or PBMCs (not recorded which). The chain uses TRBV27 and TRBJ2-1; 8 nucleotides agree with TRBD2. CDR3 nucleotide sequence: TGTGCCAGCAGTGGACTAGCCCCCAATGAGAGGTTCTTC. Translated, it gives CASSGLAPNERFF.